This is a list of T cell receptor beta chains from one sample in a study of blood T cells in healthy people across ages. TCRdb reanalysed the 5' RACE reads using MiXCR and keeps one entry per CDR3 protein. The sample has about 1.4 million distinct CDR3 sequences, roughly 60% seen once. The sequenced material came from blood. The origin of the receptors is a man between 18 and 35 years old in good health. Each CDR3 is given with its conserved first and last residue. Each record gives: clone size, V gene, D gene, J gene, CDR3 DNA, CDR3 protein. A D gene is named only where the DNA matches it firmly. Size is stated for part of the rows, as once, few or many counts, or as a class when the clone is expanded.

-	TRBV21-1	-	TRBJ2-4	TGTGCCAGCAGGCTAGACAGGGGGGAGAAGCAGTACTTC	CASRLDRGEKQYF
-	TRBV29-1	-	TRBJ2-1	TGCAGCGGCCGCGGGACAGAGTACAATGAGCAGTTCTTC	CSGRGTEYNEQFF
-	TRBV20-1	TRBD1	TRBJ1-2	TGCAGTGCTCCGACAGGGAGCTATGGCTACACCTTC	CSAPTGSYGYTF
few	TRBV5-1	-	TRBJ2-1	TGCGCCAGCAGCTCCCGGACTCAAAACAATGAGCAGTTCTTC	CASSSRTQNNEQFF
few	TRBV20-1	-	TRBJ1-4	TGCAGTGCCATGCCGGAAAATGAAAAACTGTTTTTT	CSAMPENEKLFF
-	TRBV5-1	-	TRBJ2-3	TGCGCCAGCAGTGAGGACGGACCGAGCACAGATACGCAGTATTTT	CASSEDGPSTDTQYF
-	TRBV27	TRBD1	TRBJ1-6	TGTGCCAGCAGCTCAGGGGGCTCCTATAATTCACCCCCTCACTTT	CASSSGGSYNSPPHF
once	TRBV28	TRBD2	TRBJ2-7	TGTGCCGGCACGAGGGCGGGAGCTAAGTACGAGCAGTACTTC	CAGTRAGAKYEQYF
-	TRBV4-2	-	TRBJ2-7	TGTGCCAGCAGCCAGAAGCCCCGGGCCGCATCCCCCTACGAGCAGTACTTC	CASSQKPRAASPYEQYF
once	TRBV29-1	TRBD2	TRBJ2-1	TGCAGCGTTGTACTTGTCGGCGGGAGTTCCTACAATGAGCAGTTCTTC	CSVVLVGGSSYNEQFF
-	TRBV12-3/TRBV12-4	-	TRBJ1-2	TGTGCCAGCTTCTTCGGGAATGATGGCTACACCTTC	CASFFGNDGYTF
-	TRBV20-1	-	TRBJ2-5	TGCAGTGAGTCCGGGACACCCCAAGAGACCCAGTACTTC	CSESGTPQETQYF
few	TRBV6-5	TRBD1	TRBJ2-6	TGTGCCAGCAGTTACTCGGACAGGGCTGGGGCCAACGTCCTGACTTTC	CASSYSDRAGANVLTF
-	TRBV6-2/TRBV6-3	-	TRBJ1-2	TGTGCCAGCAGTCGAGACGAGTATGGCTACACCTTC	CASSRDEYGYTF
few	TRBV14	-	TRBJ1-2	TGTGCCAGCAGCCAAGATCGGGGGGTTCACGGCTACACCTTC	CASSQDRGVHGYTF
-	TRBV6-2/TRBV6-3	TRBD1	TRBJ2-1	TGTGCCAGCAGTCTAAGATGGGACAGGGTGGGCAATGAGCAGTTCTTC	CASSLRWDRVGNEQFF
-	TRBV20-1	-	TRBJ1-3	TGCAGTGCTCGACGTGTAGGGGTTACTGGAAACACCATATATTTT	CSARRVGVTGNTIYF
-	TRBV15	TRBD1	TRBJ1-2	TGTGCCACCAGCAGAGATCAGGACAGGGGTAAAGGCTACACCTTC	CATSRDQDRGKGYTF
-	TRBV6-2/TRBV6-3	TRBD2	TRBJ2-1	TGTGCCAGCAGTTACTCGGGAGGGGCGACCTACAATGAGCAGTTCTTC	CASSYSGGATYNEQFF
-	TRBV20-1	TRBD2	TRBJ2-1	TGCAGTGCCGCCCGGGGGGAGGAGTTCTTC	CSAARGEEFF
-	TRBV10-3	TRBD2	TRBJ2-3	TGTGCCATCAGTGAGTCGGGAGGACTAGCGAATACGCAGTATTTT	CAISESGGLANTQYF
-	TRBV6-5	TRBD2	TRBJ2-1	TGTGCCAGCAGGGGAACTAGCGGGGGGAGCAATGAGCAGTTCTTC	CASRGTSGGSNEQFF
-	TRBV2	-	TRBJ2-5	TGTGCCAGCAAGGCCTTTTCCCAAGAGACCCAGTACTTC	CASKAFSQETQYF
-	TRBV2	TRBD2	TRBJ2-2	TGTGCCAGCAGGGATGAACTAGCGGGGCAAACCGGGGAGCTGTTTTTT	CASRDELAGQTGELFF
-	TRBV20-1	-	TRBJ1-1	TGCAGTGCTAGAGAGGAGATCATGAACACTGAAGCTTTCTTT	CSAREEIMNTEAFF
few	TRBV20-1	-	TRBJ2-7	TGCAGTGCTTTGGATCCAGATAATTACGAGCAGTACTTC	CSALDPDNYEQYF
few	TRBV4-1	-	TRBJ2-7	TGCGCCAGCAGCCAAGTCTTGGGCGGACTCCTTCTCGAGCAGTACTTC	CASSQVLGGLLLEQYF
-	TRBV4-1	-	TRBJ2-1	TGCGCCAGCAGCCAAGGGTATAACGAAAACAATGAGCAGTTCTTC	CASSQGYNENNEQFF
-	TRBV2	-	TRBJ1-2	TGTGCCAGCACTGCGGAGCAAACCCAGAACTATGGCTACACCTTC	CASTAEQTQNYGYTF
-	TRBV4-1	TRBD1	TRBJ2-5	TGCGCCAGCAGCCCTCAGGGGGCACAAGAGACCCAGTACTTC	CASSPQGAQETQYF
-	TRBV20-1	-	TRBJ2-3	TGCAGTGCTAGAGATCAGGAGGCAGGGTCGACAGATACGCAGTATTTT	CSARDQEAGSTDTQYF
few	TRBV12-3/TRBV12-4	TRBD1	TRBJ1-2	TGTGCCAGCAGTTTTGCCCGGACAGGGGGAGGCTACACCTTC	CASSFARTGGGYTF
few	TRBV4-3	-	TRBJ2-3	TGCGCCAGCAGCCAAGATCCAGTATCCACAGATACGCAGTATTTT	CASSQDPVSTDTQYF
-	TRBV27	TRBD1	TRBJ2-1	TGTGCCAGCAGTTTCAACGGACAGGGTCAGTTCTTC	CASSFNGQGQFF
-	TRBV7-9	-	TRBJ2-7	TGTGCCAGCAGCGGACCGGGACACACATCCTACGAGCAGTACTTC	CASSGPGHTSYEQYF
-	TRBV7-2	-	TRBJ1-1	TGTGCTTCCCTCACGGGTATGAACACTGAAGCTTTCTTT	CASLTGMNTEAFF
-	TRBV28	-	TRBJ1-4	TGTGCCAGCAGTCGGGGATACGAAAATGAAAAACTGTTTTTT	CASSRGYENEKLFF
-	TRBV7-7	-	TRBJ2-6	TGTGCCAGCAGCCCAGGGTCAGGAGGGGCCAACGTCCTGACTTTC	CASSPGSGGANVLTF
-	TRBV12-3/TRBV12-4	TRBD1	TRBJ1-2	TGTGCCAGCAGTTTAGGCGGACAGGATGGCTACACCTTC	CASSLGGQDGYTF
few	TRBV2	-	TRBJ2-7	TGTGCCAGCAGTGAATTTAACGAGCAGTACTTC	CASSEFNEQYF
-	TRBV19	-	TRBJ2-7	TGTGCCAGTAGTGCAACGACAGGAGCCTACGAGCAGTACTTC	CASSATTGAYEQYF